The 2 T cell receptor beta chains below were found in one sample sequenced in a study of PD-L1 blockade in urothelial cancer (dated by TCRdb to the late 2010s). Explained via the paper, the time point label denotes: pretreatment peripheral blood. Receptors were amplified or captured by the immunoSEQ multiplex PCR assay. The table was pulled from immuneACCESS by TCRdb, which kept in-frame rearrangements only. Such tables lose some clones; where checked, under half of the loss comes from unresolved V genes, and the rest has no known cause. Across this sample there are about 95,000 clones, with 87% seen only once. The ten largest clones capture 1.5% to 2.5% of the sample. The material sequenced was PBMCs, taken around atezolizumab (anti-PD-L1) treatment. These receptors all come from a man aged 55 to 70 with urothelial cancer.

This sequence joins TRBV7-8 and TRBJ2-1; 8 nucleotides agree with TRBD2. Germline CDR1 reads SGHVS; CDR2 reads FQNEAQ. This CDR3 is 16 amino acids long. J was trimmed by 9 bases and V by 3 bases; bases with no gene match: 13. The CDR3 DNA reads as TGTGCCAGCAGCTTCACCCCAGCGGGAGATGGTGGTGAGCAGTTCTTC. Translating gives CASSFTPAGDGGEQFF.

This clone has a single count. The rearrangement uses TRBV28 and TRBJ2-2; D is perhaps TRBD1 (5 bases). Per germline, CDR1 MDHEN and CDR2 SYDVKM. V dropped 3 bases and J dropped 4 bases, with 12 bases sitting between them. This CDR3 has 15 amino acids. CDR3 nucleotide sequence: TGTGCCAGCAGTTTGGGGCCACCTTTCACCGGGGAGCTGTTTTTT. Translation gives CASSLGPPFTGELFF.